The 21 T cell receptor beta chains below come from one sample, sequenced in a study of graft-versus-host responses after intestinal transplantation. Sequencing used immunoSEQ multiplex PCR; TCRdb keeps in-frame clones, though not all of them. The repertoire has tens of thousands of clones, 70% to 90% of them found once; the top ten carry around 2.7%. Their antigens are not known. The input for sequencing was unstimulated CD8+ T cells sorted from spleen or lymph node cells, taken before intestinal transplant. The receptors were sampled from a human donor who received an intestinal transplant.

This sequence joins TRBV6-6 and TRBJ1-2; the match to TRBD1 covers 7 bases. The CDR3 has 16 amino acids. The trim removed 6 bases at V and 0 bases at J, leaving 10 bases unmatched. CDR1 is MNHNY, CDR2 SVGAGI, per germline (reference sequence). The CDR3 reads CASSERGLPPNYGYTF. In DNA, the CDR3 is TGTGCCAGCAGCGAAAGGGGGCTACCACCTAACTATGGCTACACCTTC.

This clone was picked up a small number of times. V is TRBV10-3 and J is TRBJ2-7; D call uncertain. Deletions cut 0 bases from V and 1 base from J, with 7 bases between. This CDR3 is 14 amino acids long. Germline V gene lookup returns CDR1 ENHRY and CDR2 SYGVKD. Here the CDR3 reads CAISESSVSYEQYF. The CDR3 DNA reads TGTGCCATCAGTGAGTCCTCAGTTTCCTACGAGCAGTACTTC.

The gene calls are TRBV28 and TRBJ2-1; D possibly corresponds to TRBD2 (5 bases). Looked up from germline, CDR1 is MDHEN and CDR2 is SYDVKM. This CDR3 is 16 amino acids long. Trimming shortened V by 2 bases and J by 2 bases, and 13 bases separated the two germline ends. The CDR3 region is CASSLGVERPYNEQFF. For the CDR3, the DNA is TGTGCCAGCAGTTTAGGGGTGGAGCGGCCCTACAATGAGCAGTTCTTC.

CDR3 nucleotide sequence: TGTGCCAGCAGAGGCTTGGACAGGGGCGGTAATCAGCCCCAGCATTTT. Amino acids: CASRGLDRGGNQPQHF. The chain has TRBV27 and TRBJ1-5, with 9 bases that match TRBD1. The trim removed 6 bases at V and 4 bases at J, leaving 10 bases unmatched. CDR1 and CDR2 (germline): MNHEY, SMNVEV (reference sequence). The CDR3 covers 16 residues.

This clone was observed once. The gene calls are TRBV5-4 and TRBJ2-7; 11 positions agree with TRBD2. The CDR3 length is 16 residues. Germline-derived CDR1 and CDR2 are SGHNT and YYREEE (reference sequence). Trimming cost V 4 bases and J 0 bases; bases outside gene matches: 6. CDR3 bases: TGTGCCAGCAGCCCAGGACTAGCGGGCCACTCCTACGAGCAGTACTTC. Amino acids: CASSPGLAGHSYEQYF.

The chain has TRBV4-3 and TRBJ2-1; D might be TRBD2 (5 bases). The CDR3 has 15 amino acids. V was cut by 6 bases and J by 8 bases, with 20 bases left in between. The germline V gene encodes CDR1 LGHNA and CDR2 YSLEER. CDR3 bases: TGCGCCAGCAGACCCGGCGGGTCCATAATGGATGAGCAGTTCTTC. Encoded protein: CASRPGGSIMDEQFF.

The chain uses TRBV5-1 and TRBJ2-5; possibly TRBD2 for D (6 bases). Trimming shortened V by 7 bases and J by 1 base, and 14 bases separated the two germline ends. Germline V gene lookup returns CDR1 SGHRS and CDR2 YFSETQ. This CDR3 has 14 residues. The CDR3 is CASSDQEGQETQYF. The CDR3 nucleotides are TGCGCCAGCTCGGACCAGGAGGGCCAAGAGACCCAGTACTTC. The full variable domain, in which reference TRBV5-1 and TRBJ2-5 provide the parts outside the CDR3, is KAGVTQTPRYLIKTRGQQVTLSCSPISGHRSVSWYQQTPGQGLQFLFEYFSETQRNKGNFPGRFSGRQFSNSRSEMNVSTLELGDSALYLCASSDQEGQETQYFGPGTRLLVL.

The V call is TRBV29-1, the J call TRBJ1-1, with D unresolved. The CDR3 consists of 18 residues. Germline CDR1 reads SQVTM; CDR2 reads ANQGSEA. With 1 base removed from V and 0 bases from J, the gap between germline ends came to 21 bases. Here the CDR3 DNA reads TGCAGCGTTGAAGGGGTGCGGCCTCCCCATCGGGTGAACACTGAAGCTTTCTTT. Protein: CSVEGVRPPHRVNTEAFF.

The chain links TRBV4-1 to TRBJ2-5; tentatively, D is TRBD2 (6 bases). CDR1 is MGHRA and CDR2 is YSYEKL in the germline V gene. The CDR3 totals 17 residues. Trimming stripped 0 bases from V and 5 bases from J, with 19 bases between. In DNA form, the CDR3 reads TGCGCCAGCAGCCAAGACGACCCGGGGGTAGCGATGGAGACCCAGTACTTC. Encoded protein: CASSQDDPGVAMETQYF.

The V gene is TRBV19, the J gene TRBJ2-1, with TRBD2 matching over 8 bases. The length of the CDR3 is 14 residues. The germline V gene has CDR1 LNHDA and CDR2 SQIVND (reference sequence). The V and J ends lost 5 bases and 4 bases, in that order; junction bases with no gene match: 4. The CDR3 loop reads CASSLTSGYNEQFF. The CDR3, as DNA: TGTGCCAGTAGTCTTACTAGCGGTTACAATGAGCAGTTCTTC.

This chain links TRBV4-2 with TRBJ2-7; 12 bases are shared with TRBD2. Germline V gene data show CDR1 as LGHNA and CDR2 as YNFKEQ. The CDR3 spans 15 residues. V dropped 2 bases and J dropped 4; count of bases not matched to a gene: 3. CDR3 DNA: TGTGCCAGCAGCCAACTAGCGGGGGGGCCATACGAGCAGTACTTC. Protein product: CASSQLAGGPYEQYF.

With respect to this clone: Different DNA sequences within this sample yield the same CDR3. The V gene is TRBV18, the J gene TRBJ1-2; TRBD1 matches at 9 bases. The germline gives CDR1 KGHSH, CDR2 LQKENI. With V trimmed by 3 bases and J by 4 bases, 15 bases remained unmatched. This CDR3 has 18 amino acids. For the CDR3, the DNA is TGTGCCAGCTCACCGCGGGTACAGGGGGCTCGAGGGCGCTATGGCTACACCTTC. It yields the protein CASSPRVQGARGRYGYTF.

This chain uses TRBV6-1 with TRBJ1-3; D gene ambiguous. The germline gives CDR1 MNHNS, CDR2 SASEGT. This CDR3 region has 14 residues. V lost 2 bases, J lost 5 bases, and 10 bases lay in between. CDR3 loop: CASSEMGERNTIYF. In nucleotides, the CDR3 is TGTGCCAGCAGTGAAATGGGAGAAAGAAACACCATATATTTT.

This clone was recorded only once. The chain has TRBV27 and TRBJ1-1; 7 bases match TRBD1. V trimming: 5 bases; J trimming: 2 bases; junction bases outside the gene matches: 5. Germline CDR1 MNHEY, CDR2 SMNVEV (reference sequence). The CDR3 extends over 14 amino acids. CDR3 DNA: TGTGCCAGCAGTCCACGGACAGGTAACACTGAAGCTTTCTTT. Translation gives CASSPRTGNTEAFF.

CDR3 residues: CASSDTSDNEQFF. The CDR3 bases are TGTGCCAGCAGCGATACTTCCGACAATGAGCAGTTCTTC. The chain uses TRBV16 and TRBJ2-1; D is unresolved. The V end lost 5 bases, the J end lost 5 bases, and 10 bases lay between the germline ends. The CDR3 contains 13 residues. Germline values: CDR1 KGHSY, CDR2 FQNENV.

The chain recombines TRBV9 with TRBJ2-5, with D perhaps TRBD2 (6 bases). The CDR3 has 19 amino acids. Per germline, CDR1 SGDLS and CDR2 YYNGEE. The V gene lost 2 bases and the J gene lost 4 bases, with 27 bases spanning the gap. In nucleotides, the CDR3 is TGTGCCAGCAGCGTGGAGGGGAAGAGGTCCGGCCACGGGGGAGAGACCCAGTACTTC. The encoded protein is CASSVEGKRSGHGGETQYF.

The rearrangement joins TRBV27 to TRBJ2-7; TRBD1 matches 11 bases. The J segment lost 4 bases and the V segment lost 8 bases, leaving 16 bases of the junction unmatched. Looked up from germline, CDR1 is MNHEY and CDR2 is SMNVEV (reference sequence). CDR3 size: 17 residues. CDR3 sequence: CASSLSGQGALGYEQYF. In DNA, the CDR3 is TGTGCCAGCTCCTTGTCCGGACAGGGGGCTTTGGGTTACGAGCAGTACTTC.

The chain is built from TRBV15 and TRBJ2-1; D is uncertain. CDR1 is LNHNV, CDR2 YYDKDF, per germline (reference sequence). V lost 9 bases and J lost 6, with 15 bases in between. The CDR3 contains 13 residues. The CDR3 sequence is CATTTGTSNEQFF. In DNA, the CDR3 is TGTGCCACTACCACGGGTACGAGCAATGAGCAGTTCTTC.

This clone was counted only a few times. The chain combines TRBV28 with TRBJ2-7, with TRBD1 identical over 7 bases. The CDR3 consists of 13 residues. Germline V gene sequence: CDR1 MDHEN, CDR2 SYDVKM. Losses at the gene ends were 5 bases for V and 2 bases for J; bases not matched to a gene: 3. Written as DNA, the CDR3 is TGTGCCAGCAGTCAGACAGGGACCTACGAGCAGTACTTC. It yields the protein CASSQTGTYEQYF.

The V and J genes are TRBV5-1 and TRBJ2-7; D may be TRBD2 (6 bases). V gave up 5 bases and J gave up 4 bases, with 16 bases separating them. Germline V lookup: CDR1 SGHRS, CDR2 YFSETQ. This CDR3 contains 14 residues. This CDR3 is CASSRGSEEYEQYF. DNA of the CDR3: TGCGCCAGCAGTCGGGGGTCTGAGGAGTACGAGCAGTACTTC.

This clone came up once. The CDR3 DNA follows: TGTGCCAGCAGCCCCGGGGGAGGGCCCCTCCACGAGCAGTACTTC. It yields the protein CASSPGGGPLHEQYF. This chain joins TRBV6-5 and TRBJ2-7; 7 bases agree with TRBD2. The CDR3 is 15 amino acids. Germline CDR1 MNHEY, CDR2 SVGAGI. V shed 6 bases, J shed 5 bases, and the junction held 13 bases outside the gene matches.